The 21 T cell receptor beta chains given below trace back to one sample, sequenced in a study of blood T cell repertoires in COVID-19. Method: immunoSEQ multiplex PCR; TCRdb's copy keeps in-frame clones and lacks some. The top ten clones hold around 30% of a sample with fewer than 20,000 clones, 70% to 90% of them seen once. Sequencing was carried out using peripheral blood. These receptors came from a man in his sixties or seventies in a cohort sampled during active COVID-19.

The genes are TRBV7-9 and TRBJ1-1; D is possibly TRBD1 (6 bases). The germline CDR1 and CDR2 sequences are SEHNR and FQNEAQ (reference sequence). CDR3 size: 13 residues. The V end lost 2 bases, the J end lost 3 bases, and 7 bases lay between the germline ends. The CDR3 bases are TGTGCCAGCAGCTTATCAGGGGACACTGAAGCTTTCTTT. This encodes CASSLSGDTEAFF.

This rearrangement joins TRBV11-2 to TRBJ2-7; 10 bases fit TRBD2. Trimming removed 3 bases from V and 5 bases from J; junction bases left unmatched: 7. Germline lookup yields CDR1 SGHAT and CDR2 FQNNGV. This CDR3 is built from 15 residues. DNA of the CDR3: TGTGCCAGCAGCTTCTCTAGCGGGAGTACCCACGAGCAGTACTTC. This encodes CASSFSSGSTHEQYF.

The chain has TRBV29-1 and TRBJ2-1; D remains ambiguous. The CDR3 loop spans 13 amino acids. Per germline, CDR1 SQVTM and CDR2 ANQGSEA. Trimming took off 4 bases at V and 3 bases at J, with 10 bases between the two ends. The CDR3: CSVVVRVYNEQFF. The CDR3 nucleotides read TGCAGCGTTGTCGTACGGGTCTACAATGAGCAGTTCTTC.

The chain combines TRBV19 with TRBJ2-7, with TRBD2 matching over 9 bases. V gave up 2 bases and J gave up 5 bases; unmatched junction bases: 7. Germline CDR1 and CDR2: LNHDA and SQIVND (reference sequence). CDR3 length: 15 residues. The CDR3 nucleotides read TGTGCCAGTAGTATAAGTAGCGGGAGCTTAAACGAGCAGTACTTC. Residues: CASSISSGSLNEQYF.

CDR3 sequence reads: CASSPLTSDTQYF. Here the CDR3 DNA reads TGTGCCAGCAGCCCCCTAACTTCAGATACGCAGTATTTT. The rearrangement joins TRBV7-7 to TRBJ2-3; D is unresolved. The CDR3 runs 13 residues. The V gene's germline CDR1 is SSHAT and CDR2 FNYEAQ (reference sequence). V lost 5 bases, J lost 4 bases, and 10 bases lay in between.

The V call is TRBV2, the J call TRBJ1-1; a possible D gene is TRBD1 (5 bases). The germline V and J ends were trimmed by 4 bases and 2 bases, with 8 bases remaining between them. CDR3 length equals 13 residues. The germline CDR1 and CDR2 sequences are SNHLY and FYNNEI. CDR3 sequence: CASSVQENTEAFF. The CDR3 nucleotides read TGTGCCAGCAGTGTACAGGAAAACACTGAAGCTTTCTTT. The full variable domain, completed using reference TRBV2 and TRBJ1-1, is EPEVTQTPSHQVTQMGQEVILRCVPISNHLYFYWYRQILGQKVEFLVSFYNNEISEKSEIFDDQFSVERPDGSNFTLKIRSTKLEDSAMYFCASSVQENTEAFFGQGTRLTVV.

CDR3 in DNA: TGTGCCTGTAACAGGGGGATCAGATATACGCAGTATTTT. Translating gives CACNRGIRYTQYF. The V call is TRBV28, the J call TRBJ2-3; 8 nucleotides match TRBD1. Germline V gene lookup returns CDR1 MDHEN and CDR2 SYDVKM. V lost 11 bases, J lost 7 bases, and 11 bases stayed unmatched. This CDR3 has 13 residues.

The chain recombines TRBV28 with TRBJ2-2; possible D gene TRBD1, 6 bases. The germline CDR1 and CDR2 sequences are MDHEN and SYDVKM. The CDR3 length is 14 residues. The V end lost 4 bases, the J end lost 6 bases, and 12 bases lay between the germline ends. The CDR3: CASSSPGESGELFF. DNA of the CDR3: TGTGCCAGCAGTTCTCCAGGGGAATCCGGGGAGCTGTTTTTT.

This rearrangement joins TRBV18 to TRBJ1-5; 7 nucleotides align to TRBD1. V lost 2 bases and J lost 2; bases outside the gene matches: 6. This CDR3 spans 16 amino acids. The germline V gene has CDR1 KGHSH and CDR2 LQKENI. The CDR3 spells CASSPRGGAGNQPQHF. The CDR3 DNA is TGTGCCAGCTCACCAAGAGGGGGCGCAGGCAATCAGCCCCAGCATTTT.

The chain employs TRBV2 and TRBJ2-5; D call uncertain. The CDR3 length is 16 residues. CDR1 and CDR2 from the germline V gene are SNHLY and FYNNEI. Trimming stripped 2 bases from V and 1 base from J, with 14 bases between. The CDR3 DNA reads TGTGCCAGCAGTGAAAGGATGCGGCGGTTCCAAGAGACCCAGTACTTC. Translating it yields CASSERMRRFQETQYF.

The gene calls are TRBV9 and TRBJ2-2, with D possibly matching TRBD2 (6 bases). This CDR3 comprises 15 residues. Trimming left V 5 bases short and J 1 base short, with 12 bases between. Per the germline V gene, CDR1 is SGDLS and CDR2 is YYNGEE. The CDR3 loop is CASRTGTQNTGELFF. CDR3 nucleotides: TGTGCCAGCAGGACCGGGACTCAGAACACCGGGGAGCTGTTTTTT.

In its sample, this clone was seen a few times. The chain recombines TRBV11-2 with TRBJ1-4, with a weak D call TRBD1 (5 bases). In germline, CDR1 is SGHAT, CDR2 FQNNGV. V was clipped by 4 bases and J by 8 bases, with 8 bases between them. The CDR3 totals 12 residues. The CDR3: CASSSHREKLFF. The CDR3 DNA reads TGTGCCAGCAGCTCCCACAGGGAAAAACTGTTTTTT.

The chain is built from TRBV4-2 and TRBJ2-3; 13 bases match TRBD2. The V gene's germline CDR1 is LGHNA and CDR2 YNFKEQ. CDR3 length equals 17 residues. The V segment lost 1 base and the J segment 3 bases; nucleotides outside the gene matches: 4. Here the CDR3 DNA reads TGTGCCAGCAGCCAAGGGACTAGCGGGGGCGTTACAGATACGCAGTATTTT. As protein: CASSQGTSGGVTDTQYF.

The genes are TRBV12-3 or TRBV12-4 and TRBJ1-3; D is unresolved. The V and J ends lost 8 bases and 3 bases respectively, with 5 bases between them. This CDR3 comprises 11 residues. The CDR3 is CASSLGNTIYF. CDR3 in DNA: TGTGCCAGCTCACTTGGAAACACCATATATTTT.

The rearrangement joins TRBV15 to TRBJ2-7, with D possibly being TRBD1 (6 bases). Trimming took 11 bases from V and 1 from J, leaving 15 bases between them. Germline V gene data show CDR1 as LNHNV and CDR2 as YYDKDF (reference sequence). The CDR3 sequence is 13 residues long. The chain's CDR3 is CASQRDTSYEQYF. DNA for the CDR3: TGTGCCTCTCAGAGGGACACTTCCTACGAGCAGTACTTC.

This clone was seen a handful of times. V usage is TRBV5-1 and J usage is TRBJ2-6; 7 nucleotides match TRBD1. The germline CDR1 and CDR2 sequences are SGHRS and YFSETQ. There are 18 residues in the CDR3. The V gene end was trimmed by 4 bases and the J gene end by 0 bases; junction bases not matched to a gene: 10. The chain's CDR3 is CASSRGTETYSGANVLTF. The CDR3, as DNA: TGCGCCAGCAGCCGAGGGACAGAAACCTACTCTGGGGCCAACGTCCTGACTTTC.

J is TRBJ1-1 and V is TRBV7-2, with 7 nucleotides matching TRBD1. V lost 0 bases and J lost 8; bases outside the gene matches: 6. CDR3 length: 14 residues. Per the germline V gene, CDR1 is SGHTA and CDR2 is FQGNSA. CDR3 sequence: CASSLATGVGEAFF. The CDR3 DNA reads TGTGCCAGCAGCTTAGCCACAGGGGTGGGAGAAGCTTTCTTT. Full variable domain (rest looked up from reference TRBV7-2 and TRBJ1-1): GAGVSQSPSNKVTEKGKDVELRCDPISGHTALYWYRQSLGQGLEFLIYFQGNSAPDKSGLPSDRFSAERTGGSVSTLTIQRTQQEDSAVYLCASSLATGVGEAFFGQGTRLTVV.

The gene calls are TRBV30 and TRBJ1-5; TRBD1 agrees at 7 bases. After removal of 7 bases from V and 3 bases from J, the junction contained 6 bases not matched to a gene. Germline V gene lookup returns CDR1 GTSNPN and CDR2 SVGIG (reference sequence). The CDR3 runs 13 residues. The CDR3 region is CALSGQLNQPQHF. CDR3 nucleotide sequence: TGTGCCTTATCGGGACAGCTCAATCAGCCCCAGCATTTT.

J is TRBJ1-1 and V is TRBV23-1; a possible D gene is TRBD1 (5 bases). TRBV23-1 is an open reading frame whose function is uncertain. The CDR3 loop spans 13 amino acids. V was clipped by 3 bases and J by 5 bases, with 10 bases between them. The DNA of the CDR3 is TGCGCCAGCAGTCATCCAGGGATGACTGAAGCTTTCTTT. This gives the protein CASSHPGMTEAFF.

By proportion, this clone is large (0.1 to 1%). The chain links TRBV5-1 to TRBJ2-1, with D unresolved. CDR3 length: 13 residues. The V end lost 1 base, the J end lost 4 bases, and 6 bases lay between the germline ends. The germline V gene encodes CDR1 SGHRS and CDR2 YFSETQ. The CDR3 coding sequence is TGCGCCAGCAGCTTGAGCCCATACAATGAGCAGTTCTTC. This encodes CASSLSPYNEQFF.

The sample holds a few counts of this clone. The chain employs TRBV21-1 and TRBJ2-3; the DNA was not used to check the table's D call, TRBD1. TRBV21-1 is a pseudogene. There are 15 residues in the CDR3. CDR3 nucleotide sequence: TGTGCCAGCAGCAAAGATAGGGGTGGGGCAGATACGCAGTATTTT. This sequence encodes CASSKDRGGADTQYF.